This T cell receptor (beta chain) was profiled in a study of shared clonotypes between healthy human individuals. Looked up from germline, CDR1 is MNHEY and CDR2 is SMNVEV (reference sequence). Trimming shortened V by 6 bases and J by 8 bases, and 17 bases separated the two germline ends. The CDR3 has 14 amino acids. Here immunoSEQ multiplex PCR was the method, and the copy in TCRdb shows in-frame clones only, minus some. The sample yields 2,100,000 or so clones, approximately 94% seen once. The chain employs TRBV27 and TRBJ2-1, with D perhaps matching TRBD2 (6 bases). The sequence derives from a man aged 18 to 29 in good health. Sequenced input: naive CD4+ T cells sorted from blood. Specified subset: CD45RA+ positively selected. CDR3: CASRPGGRLHEQFF. CDR3 DNA sequence: TGTGCCAGCAGACCCGGAGGGCGGCTCCATGAGCAGTTCTTC.